Detailed here is one TCR beta chain. Other DNA variants within this sample encode the same CDR3. The sample originates from a study of cytomegalovirus exposure and HLA in healthy donors. CDR3 length: 14 residues. Trimming cost V 6 bases and J 5 bases; bases outside gene matches: 7. Germline V gene data show CDR1 as LGHNA and CDR2 as YNFKEQ. Sequencing used immunoSEQ multiplex PCR; TCRdb keeps in-frame clones, though not all of them. The profile shows approximately 97,000 clones, over 85% of them singletons. The receptor's source is a woman between 18 and 29 years old in good health and CMV-seronegative. Sequencing was carried out using PBMCs. V gene TRBV4-2 combines with J gene TRBJ2-7; 10 bases fit TRBD1. The CDR3 DNA reads TGTGCCAGCAGTCCGACAGGGGGCAGAGACGAGCAGTACTTC. Translation: CASSPTGGRDEQYF.